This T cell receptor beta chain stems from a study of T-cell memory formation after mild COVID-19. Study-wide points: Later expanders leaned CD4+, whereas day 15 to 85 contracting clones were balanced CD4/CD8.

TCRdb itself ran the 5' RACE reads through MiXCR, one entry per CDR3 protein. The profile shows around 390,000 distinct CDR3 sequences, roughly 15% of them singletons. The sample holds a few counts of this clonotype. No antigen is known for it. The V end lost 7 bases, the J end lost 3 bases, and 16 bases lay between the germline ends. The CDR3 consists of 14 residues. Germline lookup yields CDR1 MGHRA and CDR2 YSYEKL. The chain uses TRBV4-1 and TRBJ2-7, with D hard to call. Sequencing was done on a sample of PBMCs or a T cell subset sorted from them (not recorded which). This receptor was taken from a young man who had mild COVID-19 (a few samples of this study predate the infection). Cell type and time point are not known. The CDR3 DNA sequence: TGCGCCAGCACCCTAAATCTTAACAGCTACGAGCAGTACTTC. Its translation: CASTLNLNSYEQYF.